This is a list of T cell receptor beta chains from one sample in a study of cytomegalovirus exposure and HLA in healthy donors. The protocol was immunoSEQ multiplex PCR, while the TCRdb copy is restricted to in-frame clones and leaves out a portion. This table has some 150,000 clones, 87% appearing once. The sequencing input was PBMCs. These receptors were collected from a woman aged 25 to 39 in good health and CMV-seronegative. Each CDR3 is given with its conserved first and last residue. Fields, in order: clone size, V gene, D gene, J gene, CDR3 protein, CDR3 DNA. D genes are given only for firm matches. Only part of the rows carry a size: once, few, many, or a class if the clone is expanded.

once	TRBV19	-	TRBJ1-1	CASSQSQYTEAFF	TGTGCCAGTAGCCAGTCACAGTACACTGAAGCTTTCTTT
-	TRBV30	-	TRBJ2-1	CAWSVGVSSYNEQFF	TGTGCCTGGAGTGTAGGGGTGAGCTCCTACAATGAGCAGTTCTTC
-	TRBV25-1	-	TRBJ1-1	CASSDPGTEAFF	TGTGCCAGCAGTGATCCGGGCACTGAAGCTTTCTTT
-	TRBV7-2	-	TRBJ2-7	CASSLAPGRYEQYF	TGTGCCAGCAGCTTAGCACCAGGGCGATACGAGCAGTACTTC
-	TRBV29-1	-	TRBJ1-1	CSVEDRGDTEAFF	TGCAGCGTTGAGGACAGAGGGGACACTGAAGCTTTCTTT
-	TRBV2	TRBD2	TRBJ2-1	CASGLAGASLNEQFF	TGTGCCAGCGGACTAGCGGGAGCATCTCTGAATGAGCAGTTCTTC
-	TRBV7-9	TRBD1	TRBJ2-6	CASSDRQGASYGANVLTF	TGTGCCAGCAGCGACCGACAGGGGGCAAGTTATGGGGCCAACGTCCTGACTTTC
-	TRBV11-1	-	TRBJ2-2	CASSPPGPLGEELFF	TGTGCCAGCAGCCCCCCCGGCCCCCTAGGCGAGGAGCTGTTTTTT
-	TRBV28	-	TRBJ2-1	CASSLLQGRDEQFF	TGTGCCAGCAGTTTATTGCAGGGTCGCGATGAGCAGTTCTTC
-	TRBV27	-	TRBJ2-2	CASSLYRQNTGELFF	TGTGCCAGCAGTTTATATAGACAGAACACCGGGGAGCTGTTTTTT
-	TRBV4-3	-	TRBJ2-1	CASSHTRIGNEQFF	TGCGCCAGCAGCCACACCCGCATCGGCAATGAGCAGTTCTTC
-	TRBV29-1	-	TRBJ1-2	CSARDTYYGYTF	TGCAGCGCCCGGGACACCTACTATGGCTACACCTTC
-	TRBV29-1	TRBD1	TRBJ1-2	CSVDVRDRVPYGYTF	TGCAGCGTCGATGTCCGGGACAGGGTCCCCTATGGCTACACCTTC
-	TRBV28	TRBD2	TRBJ2-1	CASSSRGFSREEQFF	TGTGCCAGCAGTTCGCGGGGGTTCTCTCGAGAGGAGCAGTTCTTC
-	TRBV5-4	-	TRBJ2-5	CASSLGAGRGPQETQYF	TGTGCCAGCAGCTTGGGCGCAGGGCGGGGGCCCCAAGAGACCCAGTACTTC
-	TRBV19	TRBD1	TRBJ1-5	CASSMMGQASNQPQHF	TGTGCCAGTAGTATGATGGGACAGGCCTCCAATCAGCCCCAGCATTTT
-	TRBV28	-	TRBJ1-5	CASRGPNQPQHF	TGTGCCAGCAGGGGCCCCAATCAGCCCCAGCATTTT
-	TRBV29-1	-	TRBJ2-6	CSVAGLSGANVLTF	TGCAGCGTTGCAGGCCTCTCTGGGGCCAACGTCCTGACTTTC
-	TRBV19	-	TRBJ1-3	CASSIGLGLGNTIYF	TGTGCCAGTAGTATCGGTCTAGGTCTCGGAAACACCATATATTTT
-	TRBV5-4	TRBD2	TRBJ2-1	CASSREPLAGVLDEQFF	TGTGCCAGCAGCCGCGAACCTCTCGCGGGGGTCTTGGATGAGCAGTTCTTC
-	TRBV6-1	TRBD1	TRBJ1-2	CASSSRDRGQGGYTF	TGTGCCAGCAGTAGCCGGGACAGGGGGCAAGGTGGCTACACCTTC
-	TRBV7-9	TRBD1	TRBJ1-1	CASSSMTGMNTEAFF	TGTGCCAGCAGCTCTATGACAGGGATGAACACTGAAGCTTTCTTT
-	TRBV5-8	-	TRBJ2-3	CASSFSAGLTDTQYF	TGTGCCAGCAGCTTTTCGGCGGGGCTCACAGATACGCAGTATTTT
-	TRBV9	-	TRBJ2-1	CASSVDSPSYNEQFF	TGTGCCAGCAGCGTGGACAGCCCATCCTACAATGAGCAGTTCTTC
-	TRBV10-2	TRBD1	TRBJ1-2	CASYDRDLRGYTF	TGCGCCAGCTACGACAGGGATCTTCGAGGCTACACCTTC
-	TRBV5-4	-	TRBJ2-7	CASSQGYEQYF	TGTGCCAGCTCACAGGGTTACGAGCAGTACTTC
-	TRBV28	-	TRBJ1-1	CASIGGLNTEAFF	TGTGCCAGCATTGGCGGGTTGAACACTGAAGCTTTCTTT
-	TRBV30	-	TRBJ2-7	CAWSVSRLSQQYF	TGTGCCTGGAGTGTAAGTAGACTCTCTCAGCAGTACTTC
-	TRBV7-3	TRBD2	TRBJ2-1	CASQLAGGRYNEQFF	TGTGCCAGCCAACTAGCGGGCGGCAGGTACAATGAGCAGTTCTTC
-	TRBV7-2	TRBD2	TRBJ2-1	CASSSSLAGGPHEQFF	TGTGCCAGCAGCTCGAGCTTAGCGGGAGGGCCCCATGAGCAGTTCTTC
-	TRBV28	-	TRBJ2-7	CASRAQGSEQYF	TGTGCCAGCAGGGCACAGGGTTCCGAGCAGTACTTC
-	TRBV13	TRBD1	TRBJ1-1	CASSWGQGATEAFF	TGTGCCAGCAGCTGGGGACAGGGTGCCACTGAAGCTTTCTTT
-	TRBV19	-	TRBJ2-3	CATNRALTSRTDTQYF	TGTGCCACTAACAGGGCCCTGACTAGCCGCACAGATACGCAGTATTTT
-	TRBV6-6	-	TRBJ1-6	CASRLPAGDNSPLHF	TGTGCCAGCAGGCTGCCCGCAGGGGATAATTCACCCCTCCACTTT
-	TRBV28	TRBD2	TRBJ2-4	CASSFGGTILYF	TGTGCCAGCAGTTTCGGCGGGACTATTCTGTACTTC
-	TRBV5-8	TRBD1	TRBJ1-4	CASSLEVRGEEKLFF	TGTGCCAGCAGCTTGGAGGTCAGGGGGGAAGAAAAACTGTTTTTT
-	TRBV12-5	TRBD1	TRBJ2-3	CASGLLQGQLAQDTQYF	TGTGCTAGTGGTTTGCTACAGGGACAGCTAGCTCAAGATACGCAGTATTTT
-	TRBV28	TRBD1	TRBJ1-1	CASRNTGGPEAFF	TGTGCCAGCAGAAACACAGGGGGCCCTGAAGCTTTCTTT
-	TRBV28	-	TRBJ2-2	CASSPYLYQDTGELFF	TGTGCCAGCAGTCCCTATCTATACCAAGACACCGGGGAGCTGTTTTTT
-	TRBV6-6	TRBD2	TRBJ2-5	CASSSQTSGKETQYF	TGTGCCAGCAGTTCCCAGACTAGCGGGAAGGAGACCCAGTACTTC
-	TRBV10-3	TRBD1	TRBJ1-3	CAIRGQGLSGNTIYF	TGTGCCATCAGGGGACAGGGCCTCTCTGGAAACACCATATATTTT
-	TRBV28	-	TRBJ2-3	CASSLGGAGDTQYF	TGTGCCAGCAGTTTAGGGGGGGCTGGAGATACGCAGTATTTT
-	TRBV7-6	-	TRBJ1-1	CASSLDSQGRDTTEAFF	TGTGCCAGCAGCTTAGATTCGCAGGGGCGAGATACCACTGAAGCTTTCTTT
-	TRBV9	-	TRBJ1-6	CASSVGGRGSSPLHF	TGTGCCAGCAGCGTAGGAGGCAGGGGTAGTTCACCCCTCCACTTT
-	TRBV18	TRBD1	TRBJ2-7	CASSTGTGGYEQYF	TGTGCCAGCTCAACCGGGACAGGGGGCTACGAGCAGTACTTC
-	TRBV6-5	TRBD2	TRBJ2-7	CASSSTSGGPYEQYF	TGTGCCAGCAGTTCGACTAGCGGGGGGCCCTACGAGCAGTACTTC
once	TRBV13	-	TRBJ1-5	CASSFGGVLSNQPQHF	TGTGCCAGCAGCTTTGGAGGGGTCCTTAGCAATCAGCCCCAGCATTTT
-	TRBV19	-	TRBJ2-6	CASSLSLATGANVLTF	TGTGCCAGTAGTTTGAGCCTAGCAACTGGGGCCAACGTCCTGACTTTC
-	TRBV7-9	-	TRBJ2-7	CASSLGSSSYEQYF	TGTGCCAGCAGCTTGGGCAGTTCCTCCTACGAGCAGTACTTC
-	TRBV11-2	TRBD1	TRBJ1-6	CASSLLGQGQFYNSPLHF	TGTGCCAGCAGCCTCCTGGGACAGGGCCAATTCTATAATTCACCCCTCCACTTT
-	TRBV18	TRBD1	TRBJ1-6	CASSLPDRGDNSPLHF	TGTGCCAGCTCACTCCCGGACAGGGGTGATAATTCACCCCTCCACTTT
-	TRBV7-8	-	TRBJ2-1	CASSYTGKGLGGYEQFF	TGTGCCAGCAGCTACACGGGCAAAGGACTAGGGGGGTATGAGCAGTTCTTC
-	TRBV4-2	TRBD2	TRBJ2-1	CASSQEGGRGYNEQFF	TGTGCCAGCAGCCAAGAGGGCGGGAGGGGCTACAATGAGCAGTTCTTC
-	TRBV4-3	TRBD1	TRBJ1-1	CASSQGTGPAFF	TGCGCCAGCAGCCAAGGGACAGGGCCAGCTTTCTTT
-	TRBV25-1	-	TRBJ2-3	CASRREFTDTQYF	TGTGCCAGCAGGCGAGAGTTCACAGATACGCAGTATTTT
-	TRBV13	TRBD2	TRBJ2-3	CASSRSSGGAVDTQYF	TGTGCCAGCAGCCGTTCTAGCGGGGGGGCCGTAGATACGCAGTATTTT
-	TRBV28	-	TRBJ2-7	CASSSPVVQTGEQYF	TGTGCCAGCAGTTCCCCAGTGGTCCAAACGGGGGAGCAGTACTTC
-	TRBV28	-	TRBJ2-2	CASSYGTHTGELFF	TGTGCCAGCAGTTATGGGACACACACCGGGGAGCTGTTTTTT
-	TRBV28	TRBD1	TRBJ1-4	CASARDRGREKLFF	TGTGCCAGCGCACGAGACAGGGGTCGGGAAAAACTGTTTTTT
-	TRBV19	-	TRBJ1-5	CASSIHSGSNQPQHF	TGTGCCAGTAGTATACATTCAGGAAGCAATCAGCCCCAGCATTTT